In its sample, the clone carrying this TCR beta chain was seen a few times. What it recognizes is unknown. V lost 2 bases, J lost 7 bases, and 12 bases lay in between. Per germline, CDR1 SGHDN and CDR2 FVKESK. This CDR3 spans 14 amino acids. This sample was taken from a study of blood T cells in healthy people across ages. Study-wide results and limits: Any conclusive comparison of naive versus antigen-experienced cells was prevented by using unsorted PBMCs. Estimates drawn from one million T cells were deemed to understate diversity. The unknown donor CMV status may have confounded expanded clonotype changes.

A second PCR, run for about 7 to 11 cycles, used a sample-barcoded 5' primer plus a J-beta primer mix. TCRdb re-called the 5' RACE reads with MiXCR, one entry per CDR3 protein. Of approximately 670,000 distinct CDR3 sequences in the sample, roughly 43% were seen once. Sequences were obtained from blood. The chain employs TRBV14 and TRBJ2-1; D is perhaps TRBD2 (5 bases). The clonotype originates from an elderly man in good health. The CDR3 nucleotides are TGTGCCAGCAGCCAAAGCTTGCGGGTGAATGAGCAGTTCTTC. Translated: CASSQSLRVNEQFF.